This T cell receptor (beta chain) was found in a study of cytomegalovirus exposure and HLA in healthy donors. The CDR3 totals 14 residues. J lost 4 bases, V lost 2 bases, and 3 bases had no gene match. Germline V gives CDR1 SGHAT, CDR2 FQNNGV. The PCR was carried out with 60 Vbeta primers and 13 Jbeta primers. Per the original data handling: A follow-up analysis tallied 65 million to 80 million unique TCR beta chains, some 9.9 million shared. Libraries were prepared by immunoSEQ multiplex PCR; TCRdb keeps only in-frame clonotypes and omits some of them. For V, J and clone size, that table is used; D and trimming come from the DNA. The data show 100,000 to 150,000 clones, about three quarters seen once. This clone is a singleton in its sample. Its antigen is as yet unknown. Study-wide findings and caveats: A later examination showed that TCR association rates differed by HLA locus, with DRB1 most and HLA-C fewest.

Healthy bone marrow donors made up the donor group. CMV serostatus data were not documented for this donor. Sequencing was carried out using PBMCs. The origin of this receptor is a human donor in good health. The chain uses TRBV11-2 and TRBJ1-2, with 8 bases lining up with TRBD1. CDR3 loop: CASSLNRGTYGYTF. DNA of the CDR3: TGTGCCAGCAGCTTAAACAGGGGGACCTATGGCTACACCTTC.